Here is one TCR beta chain with its context. Antigen: not known. One entry per CDR3 protein, called by TCRdb with MiXCR from the multiplex PCR reads. In the table there are 150,000 to 200,000 distinct CDR3 sequences, around a third of which are singletons. The sample originates from a study of breast tumors, draining lymph nodes, adjacent tissues. The lymph nodes were axillary draining lymph nodes from breast cancer patients. General study findings and limits: Luminal-like breast cancer showed significantly greater tumor-nontumor repertoire similarity than basal-like breast cancer did.

After removal of 5 bases from V and 6 bases from J, the junction contained 5 bases not matched to a gene. Germline lookup yields CDR1 SGHTA and CDR2 FQGNSA. CDR3 size: 14 residues. This sequence was found in a female donor with breast cancer. Some clones in this sample may be carry-over from other donors' samples. The sample taken for sequencing was axillary lymph node tissue. The chain carries TRBV7-2 and TRBJ2-1; TRBD1 agrees at 9 bases. The CDR3 loop reads CASSLDRGFNEQFF. The CDR3 coding sequence is TGTGCCAGCAGCCTGGACAGGGGCTTCAATGAGCAGTTCTTC.